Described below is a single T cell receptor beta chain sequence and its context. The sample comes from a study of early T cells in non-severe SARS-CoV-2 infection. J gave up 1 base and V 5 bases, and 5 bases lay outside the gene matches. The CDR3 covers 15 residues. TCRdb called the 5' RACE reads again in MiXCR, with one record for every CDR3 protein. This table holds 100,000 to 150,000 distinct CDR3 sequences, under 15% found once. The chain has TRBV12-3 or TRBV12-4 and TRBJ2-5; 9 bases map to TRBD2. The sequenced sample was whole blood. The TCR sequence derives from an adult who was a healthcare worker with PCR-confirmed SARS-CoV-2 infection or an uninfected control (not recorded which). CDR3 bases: TGTGCCAGCAGTGACAGCGGGGGGAGCCAAGAGACCCAGTACTTC. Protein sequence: CASSDSGGSQETQYF.